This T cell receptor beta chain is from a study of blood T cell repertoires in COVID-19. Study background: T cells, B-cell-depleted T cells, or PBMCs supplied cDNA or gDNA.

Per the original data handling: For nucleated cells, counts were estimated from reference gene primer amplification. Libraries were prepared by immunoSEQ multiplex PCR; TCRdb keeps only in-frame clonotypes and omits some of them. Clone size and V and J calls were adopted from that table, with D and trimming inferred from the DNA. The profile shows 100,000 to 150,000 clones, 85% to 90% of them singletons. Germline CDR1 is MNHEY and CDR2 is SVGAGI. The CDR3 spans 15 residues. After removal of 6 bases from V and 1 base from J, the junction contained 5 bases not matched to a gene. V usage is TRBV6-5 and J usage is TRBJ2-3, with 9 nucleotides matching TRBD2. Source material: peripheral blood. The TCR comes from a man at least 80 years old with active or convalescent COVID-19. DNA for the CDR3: TGTGCCAGCAGCTTTTTAGCGGGGGGCACAGATACGCAGTATTTT. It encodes CASSFLAGGTDTQYF.